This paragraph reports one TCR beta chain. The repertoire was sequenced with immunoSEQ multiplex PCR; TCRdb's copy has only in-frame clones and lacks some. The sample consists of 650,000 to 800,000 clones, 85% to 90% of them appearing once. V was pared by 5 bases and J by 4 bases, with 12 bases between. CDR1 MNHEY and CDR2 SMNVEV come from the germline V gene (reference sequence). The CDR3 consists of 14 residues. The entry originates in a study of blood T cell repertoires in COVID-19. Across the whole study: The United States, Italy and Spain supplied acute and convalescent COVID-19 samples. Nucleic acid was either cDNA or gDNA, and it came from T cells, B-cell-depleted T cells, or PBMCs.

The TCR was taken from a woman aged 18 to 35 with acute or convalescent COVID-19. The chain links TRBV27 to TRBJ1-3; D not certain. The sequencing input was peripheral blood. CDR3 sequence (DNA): TGTGCCAGCAGTCCTTCCTACTCCGGAAACACCATATATTTT. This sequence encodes CASSPSYSGNTIYF.